The clone carrying this T cell receptor beta chain turned up a few times. The antigen is unknown. Specified time point: newly diagnosed GD, antithyroid drugs for less than 3 months. The authors made the TCR library using RNA they extracted from PBMCs. Roughly 9 milliliters of peripheral blood were drawn into EDTA tubes. This sample was taken from a study of regulatory T cells in long-lasting Graves disease. Findings and limits, study-wide: Patients with persistent Graves' had lower TCR diversity than newly diagnosed patients.

The germline CDR1 and CDR2 sequences are LNHDA and SQIVND (reference sequence). The CDR3 is 14 residues long. Trimming shortened V by 6 bases and J by 0 bases, and 10 bases separated the two germline ends. Building of the TCR beta libraries involved iRepertoire HTBI primers and Arm-PCR of CDR3 regions. MiXCR, applied by TCRdb to the multiplex PCR reads, yields one record per CDR3 protein. The data contain a few hundred thousand distinct CDR3 sequences, approximately 10% of them seen just once; the ten biggest clones take up approximately 17%. These sequences were also reported in another study, on T cells in Graves' hyperthyroidism and ophthalmopathy.

The chain carries TRBV19 and TRBJ2-3, with a possible D match to TRBD2 (6 bases). This sample comprised peripheral blood mononuclear cells (PBMCs), obtained at new diagnosis, from a patient treated with antithyroid drugs. The sequence was collected from a woman aged 18-29 years with Graves disease. CDR3 bases: TGTGCCAGTAGGCCGGGGACTAGCACAGATACGCAGTATTTT. Residues: CASRPGTSTDTQYF.